This T cell receptor (beta chain) is drawn from a study of shared clonotypes between healthy human individuals. Overall study findings and caveats: It was only blood that was sampled, and tissue repertoires likely differ.

Details on this clone: Its target is unknown.

This CDR3 spans 21 amino acids. The table came from immunoSEQ multiplex PCR; TCRdb's copy has only in-frame clones and leaves some out. The sample holds about 2.4 million clones, more than 85% seen once. The chain carries TRBV12-1 and TRBJ1-2; the table's D call, TRBD1, was not checked against the DNA. TRBV12-1 corresponds to a pseudogene. Specimen: naive CD4+ T cells from PBMCs. Subset specified: CD45RA+ positively selected. This receptor was taken from a man between 18 and 29 years old in good health. Some clones in this sample may be carry-over from other donors' samples. This chain's CDR3 is CASSFEKFTGAKARSNYGYTF. The CDR3 DNA is TGTGCCAGCAGCTTTGAGAAATTCACAGGGGCCAAAGCCCGGTCTAACTATGGCTACACCTTC.